The 15 T cell receptor beta chains given below trace back to one sample, sequenced in a study of cytomegalovirus exposure and HLA in healthy donors. Primers included in the PCR were 60 Vbeta and 13 Jbeta primers. Data came from immunoSEQ multiplex PCR; TCRdb stores just in-frame clones and leaves some out. The data hold approximately 170,000 clones, with about four fifths observed a single time. Sequencing was performed on PBMCs. These TCRs come from a male donor in good health and CMV-seropositive.

In its sample, this clone was seen once. The chain links TRBV6-1 to TRBJ1-6; possible D gene TRBD1, 5 bases. Germline CDR1 MNHNS, CDR2 SASEGT. The CDR3 runs to 15 residues. Trimming left V 5 bases short and J 7 bases short, with 15 bases between. CDR3 sequence: CASSRQGSPNSPLHF. In DNA, the CDR3 is TGTGCCAGCAGTCGCCAGGGATCCCCGAATTCACCCCTCCACTTT.

The chain recombines TRBV5-4 with TRBJ1-1, with TRBD1 as a possible D gene (5 bases). CDR1 and CDR2 (germline): SGHNT, YYREEE (reference sequence). V was trimmed by 5 bases and J by 1 base, leaving 12 bases between them. The CDR3 is 14 residues long. The CDR3 nucleotides read TGTGCCAGCAGGGAGGGAGGGGCGAACACTGAAGCTTTCTTT. This codes for CASREGGANTEAFF.

The V and J genes are TRBV2 and TRBJ2-1, with 8 bases that match TRBD1. CDR1 and CDR2 (germline): SNHLY, FYNNEI. The CDR3 runs 15 residues. With 5 bases clipped from V and 0 bases from J, the junction kept 3 bases outside the gene matches. This CDR3 reads CASSRQGSSYNEQFF. Written as DNA, the CDR3 is TGTGCCAGCAGTCGACAGGGGAGCTCCTACAATGAGCAGTTCTTC. Full variable domain (missing parts from reference TRBV2 and TRBJ2-1): EPEVTQTPSHQVTQMGQEVILRCVPISNHLYFYWYRQILGQKVEFLVSFYNNEISEKSEIFDDQFSVERPDGSNFTLKIRSTKLEDSAMYFCASSRQGSSYNEQFFGPGTRLTVL.

This sequence joins TRBV18 and TRBJ1-1, with 8 bases that match TRBD1. Germline V gene data show CDR1 as KGHSH and CDR2 as LQKENI. The CDR3 consists of 15 residues. The ends lost 2 bases at V and 1 base at J; junction bases unmatched: 3. The CDR3 spells CASSPSGTGNTEAFF. The CDR3 DNA follows: TGTGCCAGCTCACCATCCGGGACAGGGAACACTGAAGCTTTCTTT.

The chain has TRBV10-3 and TRBJ2-1, with TRBD2 matching 9 bases. Per the germline V gene, CDR1 is ENHRY and CDR2 is SYGVKD. This CDR3 comprises 14 residues. Trimming took 5 bases from V and 2 from J; bases not matched to a gene: 1. The CDR3 DNA sequence: TGTGCCATCAGTCTAGCGGGGCCCTACAATGAGCAGTTCTTC. As protein: CAISLAGPYNEQFF.

The genes are TRBV6-5 and TRBJ1-1; D possibly corresponds to TRBD1 (6 bases). Trimming cost V 2 bases and J 3 bases, with 16 bases left between them. Germline V gives CDR1 MNHEY, CDR2 SVGAGI. The CDR3 is made up of 16 amino acids. The CDR3 here is CASSYVRGGRDTEAFF. The CDR3, as DNA: TGTGCCAGCAGTTACGTGCGGGGGGGCCGTGACACTGAAGCTTTCTTT.

The chain joins TRBV7-8 to TRBJ1-6, with D possibly TRBD1 on 5 matching bases. With 1 base removed from V and 5 bases from J, the gap between germline ends came to 9 bases. The CDR3 totals 15 residues. The germline V gene has CDR1 SGHVS and CDR2 FQNEAQ. The CDR3 sequence is CASSLGDRNNSPLHF. Here the CDR3 DNA reads TGTGCCAGCAGCTTAGGCGACAGAAATAATTCACCCCTCCACTTT.

This clone was seen just once. The chain carries TRBV5-8 and TRBJ2-3; D perhaps matches TRBD2 (5 bases). Looked up from germline, CDR1 is SGHTS and CDR2 is YDEGEE. Trimming removed 2 bases from V and 2 bases from J, with 15 bases in between. This CDR3 is 16 amino acids long. The CDR3 reads CASSFEPGITTDTQYF. CDR3 in DNA: TGTGCCAGCAGCTTTGAGCCGGGGATCACCACAGATACGCAGTATTTT.

The chain carries TRBV7-6 and TRBJ2-2; 8 bases map to TRBD2. Germline CDR1 reads SGHVS; CDR2 reads FNYEAQ. J was trimmed by 0 bases and V by 6 bases; bases with no gene match: 12. The length of the CDR3 is 18 residues. In DNA, the CDR3 is TGTGCCAGCAGTCCTATTACAGCGGGGGCCACGAACACCGGGGAGCTGTTTTTT. This sequence encodes CASSPITAGATNTGELFF.

There are a few counts of this clone. The chain uses TRBV4-3 and TRBJ1-1; D gene ambiguous. Between the trimmed V and J ends, which lost 0 bases and 1 base, there was a span of 9 bases. The CDR3 length is 15 residues. CDR1 and CDR2 (germline): LGHNA, YSLEER. The CDR3 spells CASSQDSRQNTEAFF. Written as DNA, the CDR3 is TGCGCCAGCAGCCAAGATAGTAGACAGAACACTGAAGCTTTCTTT.

The V call is TRBV7-2, the J call TRBJ1-1, with no clear D. This CDR3 is 13 amino acids long. V was shortened by 3 bases and J by 3 bases, with 8 bases between the two germline ends. Germline lookup yields CDR1 SGHTA and CDR2 FQGNSA. The CDR3, as DNA: TGTGCCAGCAGCTTCAGTACCGACACTGAAGCTTTCTTT. Amino acid sequence: CASSFSTDTEAFF.

The chain uses TRBV30 and TRBJ1-3; D might be TRBD1 (5 bases). CDR1 is GTSNPN and CDR2 is SVGIG in the germline V gene (reference sequence). V lost 3 bases, J lost 3 bases, and 18 bases lay in between. The CDR3 is 16 amino acids. The CDR3 DNA reads TGTGCCTGGAGGGGGGGAAGGCGGAAATTTGGAAACACCATATATTTT. Translation: CAWRGGRRKFGNTIYF.

The chain carries TRBV7-6 and TRBJ2-2, with 8 bases identical to TRBD1. Germline CDR1 is SGHVS and CDR2 is FNYEAQ. The CDR3 length is 14 residues. V lost 5 bases to trimming and J lost 10 bases; unmatched junction nucleotides: 9. The CDR3, as DNA: TGTGCCAGCAGCCCAATGACAGGGGCCCCGGAGCTGTTTTTT. Encoded protein: CASSPMTGAPELFF.

This chain uses TRBV7-8 with TRBJ2-1, with D possibly being TRBD2 (5 bases). Trimming stripped 0 bases from V and 7 bases from J, with 16 bases between. The CDR3 runs to 16 residues. In germline, CDR1 is SGHVS, CDR2 FQNEAQ. As DNA, the CDR3 is TGTGCCAGCAGCTTAGCAAGCGGTGGGCCTAGTAATGAGCAGTTCTTC. It is translated as CASSLASGGPSNEQFF.

Only a few counts were recorded for this clone. J is TRBJ2-7 and V is TRBV5-1; 7 nucleotides line up with TRBD1. The CDR3 consists of 12 residues. The ends lost 4 bases at V and 5 bases at J; junction bases unmatched: 3. Germline V gene lookup returns CDR1 SGHRS and CDR2 YFSETQ. DNA for the CDR3: TGCGCCAGCAGCCCCAGGGGGAACGAGCAGTACTTC. This encodes CASSPRGNEQYF.